The clone carrying this TCR beta chain is medium-sized (0.01 to 0.1%) by share. Its antigen is unidentified. CDR3 length: 15 amino acids. Trimming cost V 3 bases and J 0 bases; bases outside gene matches: 5. Germline CDR1 reads DFQATT; CDR2 reads SNEGSKA (reference sequence). This sample was included in a study of T-cell reconstitution after alpha-beta-depleted transplantation in children. Overall study results and limits: A year post-transplant, T-cell counts and diversity derived mostly from newly produced T cells.

Unique molecular identifiers featured in how the TCRbeta library was prepared. TCRdb called the PCR reads again in MiXCR, with one record for every CDR3 protein. This table has about 6,200 distinct CDR3 sequences, about 15% appearing once. The specimen comprised PBMCs, sampled before TCRalphabeta/CD19-depleted stem cell transplant. The chain carries TRBV20-1 and TRBJ2-1, with 7 bases fitting TRBD1. The clonotype originates from a boy younger than 18 with acute lymphoblastic leukemia, due to receive a stem cell transplant. The CDR3, as DNA: TGCAGTGCTAGTCAGGGACAGAGCTCCTACAATGAGCAGTTCTTC. It translates to CSASQGQSSYNEQFF.